This TCR beta chain was captured by sequencing in a study of blood T cell repertoires in COVID-19. The wider study: Samples came from the United States, Italy and Spain, spanning acute and convalescent COVID-19. Sources were T cells, B-cell-depleted T cells, or PBMCs; the material itself was cDNA or gDNA.

As originally analysed: Reference gene primers were amplified, and this amplification served to estimate nucleated cell counts. This table comes from immunoSEQ multiplex PCR, and its TCRdb copy is limited to in-frame clones, with some not included. V and J calls and clone size follow that table, whereas D and trimming were derived from the DNA. Of some 150,000 clones in the sample, 84% were seen once. V gave up 5 bases and J gave up 3 bases; unmatched junction bases: 11. The CDR3 runs 16 residues. Germline assignment: CDR1 MDHEN and CDR2 SYDVKM. The sample taken for sequencing was peripheral blood. The chain carries TRBV28 and TRBJ1-2; 8 bases fit TRBD1. The TCR was taken from a woman aged 45-59 years with acute or convalescent COVID-19. This CDR3 is CASSMEGTGGDYGYTF. DNA of the CDR3: TGTGCCAGCAGTATGGAGGGCACAGGGGGTGACTATGGCTACACCTTC.